The present T cell receptor beta chain was sequenced within a study of T cell responses to AZD1222 COVID-19 vaccine. Study-wide findings and caveats: When two AZD1222 doses had been given, Spike-specific TCR breadth and depth rose. There were mostly white British donors and more females than males, and clonal diversity was possibly underestimated.

CDR3 length: 18 residues. Looked up from germline, CDR1 is SGHNT and CDR2 is YYREEE (reference sequence). V trimming: 4 bases; J trimming: 4 bases; junction bases outside the gene matches: 10. Sequencing used immunoSEQ multiplex PCR; TCRdb keeps in-frame clones, though not all of them. Of about 74,000 clones in the sample, more than 85% were seen once. This clone was seen a few times. Its antigen is not identified. Second-dose timings of about 4 or about 12 weeks were pooled. The sequence was obtained from an adult who received the AZD1222 COVID-19 vaccine. The specimen was peripheral blood, collected 28 days after the second AZD1222 dose. The chain employs TRBV5-4 and TRBJ2-6; TRBD1 matches at 11 bases. CDR3 residues: CASSKPGQGVSGANVLTF. The DNA for the CDR3 is TGTGCCAGCAGCAAACCGGGACAGGGGGTCTCCGGGGCCAACGTCCTGACTTTC. Full variable domain (rest looked up from reference TRBV5-4 and TRBJ2-6): ETGVTQSPTHLIKTRGQQVTLRCSSQSGHNTVSWYQQALGQGPQFIFQYYREEENGRGNFPPRFSGLQFPNYSSELNVNALELDDSALYLCASSKPGQGVSGANVLTFGAGSRLTVL.